This TCR beta chain emerged from a study of shared clonotypes between healthy human individuals. The CDR3 runs 15 residues. Germline V gene data show CDR1 as SNHLY and CDR2 as FYNNEI. The V end lost 3 bases, the J end lost 1 base, and 11 bases lay between the germline ends. Each sorted subset replicate got 200 ng genomic DNA, roughly 30,000 genomes. Authors' data handling: Filtering was not the same, since immunoSEQ gave junction-only sequences without quality scores. Generated by immunoSEQ multiplex PCR, the TCRdb table keeps only in-frame clones and is missing some. V and J calls and clone size follow that table, whereas D and trimming were derived from the DNA. The table includes about 2.4 million clones, approximately 93% detected once.

This receptor was taken from a man younger than 35 in good health. Some clones in this sample may be carry-over from other donors' samples. The sequenced material came from naive CD4+ T cells from PBMCs. Regarding subset: CD45RA+ positively selected. This sequence joins TRBV2 and TRBJ2-3; D gene uncertain. DNA for the CDR3: TGTGCCAGCAGTGATCTGAGGTACGGCACAGATACGCAGTATTTT. Translating it yields CASSDLRYGTDTQYF.